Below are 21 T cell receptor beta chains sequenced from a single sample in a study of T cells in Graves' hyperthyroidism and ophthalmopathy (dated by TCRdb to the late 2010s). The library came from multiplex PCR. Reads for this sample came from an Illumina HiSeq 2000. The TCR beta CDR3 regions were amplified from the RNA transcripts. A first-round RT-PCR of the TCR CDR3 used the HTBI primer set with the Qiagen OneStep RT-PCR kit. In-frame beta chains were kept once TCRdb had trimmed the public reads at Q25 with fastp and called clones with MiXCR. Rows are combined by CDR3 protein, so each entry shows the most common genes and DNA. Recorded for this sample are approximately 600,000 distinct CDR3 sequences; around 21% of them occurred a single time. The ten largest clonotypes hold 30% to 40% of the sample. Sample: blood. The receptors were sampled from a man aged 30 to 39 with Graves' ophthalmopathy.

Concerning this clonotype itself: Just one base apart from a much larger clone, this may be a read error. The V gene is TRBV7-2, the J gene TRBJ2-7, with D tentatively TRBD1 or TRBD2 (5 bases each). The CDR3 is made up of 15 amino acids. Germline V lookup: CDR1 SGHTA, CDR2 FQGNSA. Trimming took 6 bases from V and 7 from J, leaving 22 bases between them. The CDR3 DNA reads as TGTGCCAGCAGAACCCAACCGGGACCCCTCGGGGAGCAGTACTTC. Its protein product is CASRTQPGPLGEQYF.

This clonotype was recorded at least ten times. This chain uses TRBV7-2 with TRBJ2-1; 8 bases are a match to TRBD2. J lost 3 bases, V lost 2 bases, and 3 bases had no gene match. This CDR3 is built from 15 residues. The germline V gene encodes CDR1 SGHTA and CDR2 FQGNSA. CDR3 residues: CASSLMSGSYNEQFF. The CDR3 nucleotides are TGTGCCAGCAGCTTAATGAGCGGGAGCTACAATGAGCAGTTCTTC.

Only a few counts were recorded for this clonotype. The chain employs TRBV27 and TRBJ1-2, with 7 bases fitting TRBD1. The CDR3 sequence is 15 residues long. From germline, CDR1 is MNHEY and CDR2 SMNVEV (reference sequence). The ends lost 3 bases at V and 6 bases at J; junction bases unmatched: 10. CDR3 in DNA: TGTGCCAGCAGTTTTTCCCCCGGGGGGACAGATGGCTACACCTTC. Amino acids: CASSFSPGGTDGYTF.

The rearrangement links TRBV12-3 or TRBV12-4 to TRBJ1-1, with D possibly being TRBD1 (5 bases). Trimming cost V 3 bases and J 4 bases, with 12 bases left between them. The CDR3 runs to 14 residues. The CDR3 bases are TGTGCCAGCAGTTTGTCAGGGTCTACCACTGAAGCTTTCTTT. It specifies CASSLSGSTTEAFF.

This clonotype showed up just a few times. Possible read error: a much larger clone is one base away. Here the CDR3 reads CASNRGMATAEAFF. CDR3 DNA: TGTGCCTCCAACAGGGGTATGGCGACCGCTGAAGCTTTCTTT. The chain employs TRBV30 and TRBJ1-1; TRBD1 matches at 7 bases. The V and J ends lost 7 bases and 6 bases, in that order; junction bases with no gene match: 14. This CDR3 spans 14 amino acids. Germline V CDR1 and CDR2: GTSNPN, SVGIG (reference sequence).

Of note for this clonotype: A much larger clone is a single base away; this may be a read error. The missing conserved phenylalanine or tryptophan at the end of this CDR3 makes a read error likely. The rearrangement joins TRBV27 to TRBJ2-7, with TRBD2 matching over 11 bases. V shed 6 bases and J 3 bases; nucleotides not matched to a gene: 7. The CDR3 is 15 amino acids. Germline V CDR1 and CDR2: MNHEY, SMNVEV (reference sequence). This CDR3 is CASSPLAGVGYEQYS. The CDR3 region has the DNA TGTGCCAGCAGCCCACTAGCGGGAGTTGGCTACGAGCAGTACTCC.

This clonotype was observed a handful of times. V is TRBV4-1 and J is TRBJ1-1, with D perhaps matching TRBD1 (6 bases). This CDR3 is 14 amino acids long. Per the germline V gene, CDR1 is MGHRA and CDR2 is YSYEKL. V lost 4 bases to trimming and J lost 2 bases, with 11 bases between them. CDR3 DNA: TGCGCCAGCAGCCGCCCCGGGACAAACACTGAAGCTTTCTTT. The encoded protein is CASSRPGTNTEAFF.

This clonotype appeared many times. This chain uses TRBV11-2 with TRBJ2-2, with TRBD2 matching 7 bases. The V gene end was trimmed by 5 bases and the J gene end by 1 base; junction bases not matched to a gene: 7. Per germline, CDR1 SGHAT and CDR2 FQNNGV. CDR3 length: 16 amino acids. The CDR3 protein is CASSPYGGKNTGELFF. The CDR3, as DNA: TGTGCCAGCAGCCCCTACGGGGGGAAGAACACCGGGGAGCTGTTTTTT. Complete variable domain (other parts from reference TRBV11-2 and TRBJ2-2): EAGVAQSPRYKIIEKRQSVAFWCNPISGHATLYWYQQILGQGPKLLIQFQNNGVVDDSQLPKDRFSAERLKGVDSTLKIQPAKLEDSAVYLCASSPYGGKNTGELFFGEGSRLTVL.

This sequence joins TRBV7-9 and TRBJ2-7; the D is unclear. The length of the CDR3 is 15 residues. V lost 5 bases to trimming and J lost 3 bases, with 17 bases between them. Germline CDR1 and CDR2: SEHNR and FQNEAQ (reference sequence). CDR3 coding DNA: TGTGCCAGCAGCACCGCCGGTGCCAAGGGCTACGAGCAGTACTTC. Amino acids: CASSTAGAKGYEQYF.

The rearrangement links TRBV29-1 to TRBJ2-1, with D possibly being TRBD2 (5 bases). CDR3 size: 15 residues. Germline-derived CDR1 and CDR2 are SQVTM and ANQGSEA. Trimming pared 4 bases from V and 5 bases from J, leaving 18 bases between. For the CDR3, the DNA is TGCAGCGTTGTCCTGGTCGCTTCGGGGAACAATGAGCAGTTCTTC. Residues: CSVVLVASGNNEQFF.

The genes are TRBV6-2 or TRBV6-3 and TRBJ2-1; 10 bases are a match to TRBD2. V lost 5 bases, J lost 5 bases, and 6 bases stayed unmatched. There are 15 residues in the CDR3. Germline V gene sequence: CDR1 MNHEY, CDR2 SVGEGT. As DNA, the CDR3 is TGTGCCAGCAGTCCCCAAGCGGGAGGGAACAATGAGCAGTTCTTC. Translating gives CASSPQAGGNNEQFF.

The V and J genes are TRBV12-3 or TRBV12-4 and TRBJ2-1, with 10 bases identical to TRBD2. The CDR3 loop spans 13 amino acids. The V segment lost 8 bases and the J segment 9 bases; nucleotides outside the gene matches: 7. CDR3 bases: TGTGCCAGCCACTCAGCGGGAGGGCGTGAGCAGTTCTTC. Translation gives CASHSAGGREQFF.

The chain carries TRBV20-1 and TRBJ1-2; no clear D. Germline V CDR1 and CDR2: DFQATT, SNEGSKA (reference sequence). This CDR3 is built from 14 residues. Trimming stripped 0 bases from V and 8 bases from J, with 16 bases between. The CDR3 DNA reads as TGCAGTGCTAGAGATGCGAGGGCTCGGGAGGGCTACACCTTC. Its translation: CSARDARAREGYTF.

The CDR3 spells CASGPRYEQYF. The DNA for the CDR3 is TGTGCCAGCGGGCCTCGTTACGAGCAGTACTTC. The chain is built from TRBV27 and TRBJ2-7; D is uncertain. V was cut by 8 bases and J by 4 bases, with 9 bases left in between. This CDR3 is 11 amino acids long. CDR1 is MNHEY, CDR2 SMNVEV, per germline (reference sequence).

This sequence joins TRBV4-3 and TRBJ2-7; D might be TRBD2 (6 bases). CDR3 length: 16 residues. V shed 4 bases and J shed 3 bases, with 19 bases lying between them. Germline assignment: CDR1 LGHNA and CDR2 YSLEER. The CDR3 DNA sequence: TGCGCCAGCAGCCTACACACCCCTGGAGGGCACTACGAGCAGTACTTC. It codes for CASSLHTPGGHYEQYF.

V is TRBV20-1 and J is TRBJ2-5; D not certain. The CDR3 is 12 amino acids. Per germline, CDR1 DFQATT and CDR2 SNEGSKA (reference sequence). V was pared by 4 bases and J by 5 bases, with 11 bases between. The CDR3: CSAKPRMETQYF. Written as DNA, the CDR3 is TGCAGTGCTAAACCTAGGATGGAGACCCAGTACTTC.

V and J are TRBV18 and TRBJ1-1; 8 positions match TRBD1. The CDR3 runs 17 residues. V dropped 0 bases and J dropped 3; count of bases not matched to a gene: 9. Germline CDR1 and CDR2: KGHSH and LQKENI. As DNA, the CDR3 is TGTGCCAGCTCACCACCGAACCAGGGGGCTAGGCACACTGAAGCTTTCTTT. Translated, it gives CASSPPNQGARHTEAFF. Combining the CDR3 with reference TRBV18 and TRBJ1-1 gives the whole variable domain NAGVMQNPRHLVRRRGQEARLRCSPMKGHSHVYWYRQLPEEGLKFMVYLQKENIIDESGMPKERFSAEFPKEGPSILRIQQVVRGDSAAYFCASSPPNQGARHTEAFFGQGTRLTVV.

CDR3 loop: CASSVNGGYEQYF. The CDR3 region has the DNA TGTGCCAGCAGCGTAAATGGAGGTTACGAGCAGTACTTC. The chain recombines TRBV7-3 with TRBJ2-7, with D possibly TRBD2 on 5 matching bases. The CDR3 consists of 13 residues. Trimming pared 5 bases from V and 4 bases from J, leaving 12 bases between. Germline V gene data show CDR1 as SGHTA and CDR2 as FQGTGA.

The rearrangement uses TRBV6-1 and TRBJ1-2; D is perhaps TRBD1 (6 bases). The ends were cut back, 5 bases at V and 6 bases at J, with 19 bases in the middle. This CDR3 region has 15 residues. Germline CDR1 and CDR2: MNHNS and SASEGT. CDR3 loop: CASSSRGGLINGYTF. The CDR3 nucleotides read TGTGCCAGCAGTTCCCGAGGGGGACTCATCAATGGCTACACCTTC.

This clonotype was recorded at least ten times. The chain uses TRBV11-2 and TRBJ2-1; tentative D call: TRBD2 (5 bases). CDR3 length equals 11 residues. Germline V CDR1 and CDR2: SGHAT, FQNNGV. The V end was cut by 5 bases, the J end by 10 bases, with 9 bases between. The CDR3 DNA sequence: TGTGCCAGCAGCCCTCAGCGGGAGCAGTTCTTC. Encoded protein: CASSPQREQFF.

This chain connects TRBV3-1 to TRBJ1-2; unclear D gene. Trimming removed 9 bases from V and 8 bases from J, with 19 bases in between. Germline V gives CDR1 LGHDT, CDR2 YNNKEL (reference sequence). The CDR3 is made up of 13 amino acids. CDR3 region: CARISTVLFGYTF. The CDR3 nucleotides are TGTGCCAGGATATCAACAGTTTTGTTCGGCTACACCTTC.